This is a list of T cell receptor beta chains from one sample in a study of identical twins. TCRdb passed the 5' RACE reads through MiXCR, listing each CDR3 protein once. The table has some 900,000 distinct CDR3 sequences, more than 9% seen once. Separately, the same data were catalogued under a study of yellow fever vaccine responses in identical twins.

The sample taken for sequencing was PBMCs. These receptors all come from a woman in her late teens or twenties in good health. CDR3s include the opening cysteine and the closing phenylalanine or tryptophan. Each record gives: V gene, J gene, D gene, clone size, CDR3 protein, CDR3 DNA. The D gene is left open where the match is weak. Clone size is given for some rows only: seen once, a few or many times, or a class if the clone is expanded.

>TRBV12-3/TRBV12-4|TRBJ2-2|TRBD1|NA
CASTLTGANTGELFF
TGTGCCAGCACCCTGACAGGGGCTAACACCGGGGAGCTGTTTTTT
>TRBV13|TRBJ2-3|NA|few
CASSSRRSTSTDTQYF
TGTGCCAGCAGCTCCAGACGATCGACTAGCACAGATACGCAGTATTTT
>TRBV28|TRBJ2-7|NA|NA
CATCDILYEQYF
TGTGCCACCTGTGACATCCTCTACGAGCAGTACTTC
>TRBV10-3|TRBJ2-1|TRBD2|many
CAISRLAGYPGNEQFF
TGTGCCATCAGTCGGCTAGCGGGGTACCCCGGTAATGAGCAGTTCTTC
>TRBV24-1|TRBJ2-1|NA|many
CATSDGVAIEQFF
TGTGCCACCAGTGATGGGGTCGCAATAGAGCAGTTCTTC
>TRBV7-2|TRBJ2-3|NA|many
CASRPQGISTDTQYF
TGTGCCAGCAGGCCCCAGGGAATTAGCACAGATACGCAGTATTTT
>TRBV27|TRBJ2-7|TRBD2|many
CASSRTSGSYYEQYF
TGTGCCAGCAGCCGGACTAGCGGGAGTTACTACGAGCAGTACTTC
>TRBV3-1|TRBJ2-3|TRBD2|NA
CASSPFPGLPTDTQYF
TGTGCCAGCAGCCCTTTTCCGGGACTACCAACAGATACGCAGTATTTT
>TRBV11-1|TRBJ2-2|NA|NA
CASRKREGPINTGELFF
TGTGCCAGCAGAAAAAGAGAGGGACCCATAAACACCGGGGAGCTGTTTTTT
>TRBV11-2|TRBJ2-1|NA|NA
CASSLARVGEQFF
TGTGCCAGCAGCTTAGCCAGGGTCGGTGAGCAGTTCTTC
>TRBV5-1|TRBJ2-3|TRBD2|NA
CASSSRIGLAGYTDTQYF
TGCGCCAGCAGTTCTCGTATTGGACTAGCGGGATACACAGATACGCAGTATTTT
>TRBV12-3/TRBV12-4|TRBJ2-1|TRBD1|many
CASSLGRGPYDEQFF
TGTGCCAGCAGTTTGGGCAGGGGGCCGTATGATGAGCAGTTCTTC
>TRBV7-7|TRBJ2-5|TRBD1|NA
CASSAPGQGVEETQYF
TGTGCCAGCAGCGCTCCGGGACAGGGAGTGGAAGAGACCCAGTACTTC
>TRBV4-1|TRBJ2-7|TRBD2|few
CASSQSGGYEQYF
TGCGCCAGCAGCCAATCGGGGGGATACGAGCAGTACTTC
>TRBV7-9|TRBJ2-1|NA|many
CASLPLSSYNEQFF
TGTGCCAGCCTCCCTCTTAGCTCCTACAATGAGCAGTTCTTC
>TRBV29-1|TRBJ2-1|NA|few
CSVVKAPNPNEQFF
TGCAGCGTTGTAAAGGCCCCAAACCCAAATGAGCAGTTCTTC
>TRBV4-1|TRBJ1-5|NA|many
CASSQGGPVFRNQPQHF
TGCGCCAGCAGCCAAGGGGGGCCGGTGTTCAGGAATCAGCCCCAGCATTTT
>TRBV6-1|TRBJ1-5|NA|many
CASKRADYSNQPQHF
TGTGCCAGCAAAAGGGCAGACTATAGCAATCAGCCCCAGCATTTT
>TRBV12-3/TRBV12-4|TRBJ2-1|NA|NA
CASSLFQGVEQFF
TGTGCCAGCAGTTTGTTCCAGGGTGTTGAGCAGTTCTTC
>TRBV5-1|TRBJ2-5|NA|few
CASRLAGYQETQYF
TGCGCCAGCAGACTGGCGGGGTACCAAGAGACCCAGTACTTC
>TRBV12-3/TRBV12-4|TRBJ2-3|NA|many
CASSYIGGVSTDTQYF
TGTGCCAGCAGTTATATTGGAGGGGTCAGCACAGATACGCAGTATTTT
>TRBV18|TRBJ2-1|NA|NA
CASSPTSQSYNEQFF
TGTGCCAGCTCACCGACTAGTCAGTCGTACAATGAGCAGTTCTTC
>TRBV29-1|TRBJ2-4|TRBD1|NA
CSVGRQGSYYGKNIQYF
TGCAGCGTTGGGCGACAGGGTTCCTATTACGGCAAAAACATTCAGTACTTC
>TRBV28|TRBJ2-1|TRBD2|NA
CASSLRGRENEQFF
TGTGCCAGCAGTTTACGAGGGAGGGAGAATGAGCAGTTCTTC
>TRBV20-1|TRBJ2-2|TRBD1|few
CSASWTGKTGELFF
TGCAGTGCTAGCTGGACAGGGAAAACCGGGGAGCTGTTTTTT